The sequence of this T cell receptor beta chain was determined in a study of cytomegalovirus exposure and HLA in healthy donors. Study-wide context: In a previous analysis, nearly 120 million unique TCR beta sequences were found from 150 million to 200 million T cells.

Per germline, CDR1 LNHDA and CDR2 SQIVND (reference sequence). This CDR3 has 14 amino acids. Trimming removed 3 bases at V and 5 bases at J, with 13 bases between. Overall study results and limits: In a later analysis, DRB1 alleles had the most associated TCRs; HLA-C alleles the fewest.

Both 60 Vbeta primers and 13 Jbeta primers went into the PCR. Sequencing was performed with immunoSEQ multiplex PCR; in TCRdb, only in-frame clones are kept and a portion is missing. The sample includes about 130,000 clones, around 82% of them seen just once. Turning to this clone: Its specificity is unknown.

The receptor was isolated from a boy aged 5-17 years in good health and CMV-seronegative. This chain connects TRBV19 to TRBJ2-5; D is unresolved. The material sequenced was PBMCs. The chain's CDR3 is CASSILQSPETQYF. The CDR3 nucleotides read TGTGCCAGTAGTATCTTGCAGTCTCCGGAGACCCAGTACTTC.